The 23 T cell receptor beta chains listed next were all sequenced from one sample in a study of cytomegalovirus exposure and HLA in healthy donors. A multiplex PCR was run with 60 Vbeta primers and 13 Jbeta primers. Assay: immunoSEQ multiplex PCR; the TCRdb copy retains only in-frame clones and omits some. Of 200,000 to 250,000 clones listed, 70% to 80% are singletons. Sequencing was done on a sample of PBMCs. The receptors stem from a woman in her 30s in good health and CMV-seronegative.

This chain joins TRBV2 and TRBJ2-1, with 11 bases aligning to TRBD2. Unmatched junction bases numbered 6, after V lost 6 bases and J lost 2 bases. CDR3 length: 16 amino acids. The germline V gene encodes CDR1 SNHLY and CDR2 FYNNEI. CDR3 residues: CASSVLAGGPYNEQFF. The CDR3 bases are TGTGCCAGCAGCGTATTAGCGGGAGGGCCCTACAATGAGCAGTTCTTC.

The CDR3 reads CASVLRDRAQETQYF. In DNA, the CDR3 is TGCGCCAGCGTACTCCGGGACAGGGCCCAGGAGACCCAGTACTTC. The V call is TRBV5-1, the J call TRBJ2-5, with TRBD1 matching 9 bases. The CDR3 totals 15 residues. CDR1 and CDR2 (germline): SGHRS, YFSETQ. The V gene end was trimmed by 7 bases and the J gene end by 5 bases; junction bases not matched to a gene: 12.

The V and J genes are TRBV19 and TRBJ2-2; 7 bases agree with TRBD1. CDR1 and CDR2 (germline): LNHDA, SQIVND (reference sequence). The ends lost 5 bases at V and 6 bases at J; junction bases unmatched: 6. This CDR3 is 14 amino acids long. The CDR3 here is CASSFTGAAGELFF. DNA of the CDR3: TGTGCCAGTAGTTTTACAGGGGCCGCCGGGGAGCTGTTTTTT. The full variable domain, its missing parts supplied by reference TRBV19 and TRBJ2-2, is DGGITQSPKYLFRKEGQNVTLSCEQNLNHDAMYWYRQDPGQGLRLIYYSQIVNDFQKGDIAEGYSVSREKKESFPLTVTSAQKNPTAFYLCASSFTGAAGELFFGEGSRLTVL.

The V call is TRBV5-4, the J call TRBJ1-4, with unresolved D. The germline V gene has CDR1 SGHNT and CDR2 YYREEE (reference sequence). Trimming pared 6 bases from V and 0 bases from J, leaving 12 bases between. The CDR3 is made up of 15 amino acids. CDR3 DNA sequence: TGTGCCAGCAACTCGGGCGGGTCAACTAATGAAAAACTGTTTTTT. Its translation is CASNSGGSTNEKLFF.

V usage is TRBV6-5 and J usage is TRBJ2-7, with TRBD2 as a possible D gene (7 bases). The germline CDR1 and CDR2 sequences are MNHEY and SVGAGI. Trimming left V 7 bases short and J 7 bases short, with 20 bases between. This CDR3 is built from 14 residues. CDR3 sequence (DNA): TGTGCCAGCACCAGGGAGGGGGGGAAGAGAGAGCAGTACTTC. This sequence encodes CASTREGGKREQYF.

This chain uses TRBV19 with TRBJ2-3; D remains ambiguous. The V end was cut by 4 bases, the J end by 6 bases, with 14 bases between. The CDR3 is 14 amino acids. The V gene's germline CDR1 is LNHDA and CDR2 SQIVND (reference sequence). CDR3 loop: CASSSGLRWDTQYF. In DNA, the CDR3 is TGTGCCAGTAGTAGCGGCCTAAGGTGGGATACGCAGTATTTT.

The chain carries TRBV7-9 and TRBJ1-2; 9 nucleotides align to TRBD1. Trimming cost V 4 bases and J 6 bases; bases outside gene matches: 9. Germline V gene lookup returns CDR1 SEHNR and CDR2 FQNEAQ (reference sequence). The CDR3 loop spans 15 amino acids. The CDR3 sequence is CASSSTTGTGNGYTF. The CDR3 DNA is TGTGCCAGCAGCTCGACAACCGGGACAGGGAATGGCTACACCTTC.

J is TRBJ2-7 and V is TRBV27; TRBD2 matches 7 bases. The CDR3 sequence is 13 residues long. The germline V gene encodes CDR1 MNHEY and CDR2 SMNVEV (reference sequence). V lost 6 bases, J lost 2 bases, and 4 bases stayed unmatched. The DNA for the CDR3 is TGTGCCAGCAGACGCGGGAGTACCTACGAGCAGTACTTC. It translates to CASRRGSTYEQYF.

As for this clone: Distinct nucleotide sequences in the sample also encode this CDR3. The CDR3 nucleotides are TGTGCCAGCAGCTTAACGGGGGGACGCACTGAAGCTTTCTTT. It codes for CASSLTGGRTEAFF. The chain recombines TRBV7-9 with TRBJ1-1, with D perhaps TRBD1 (5 bases). The germline gives CDR1 SEHNR, CDR2 FQNEAQ (reference sequence). V was clipped by 2 bases and J by 4 bases, with 11 bases between them. The CDR3 spans 14 residues.

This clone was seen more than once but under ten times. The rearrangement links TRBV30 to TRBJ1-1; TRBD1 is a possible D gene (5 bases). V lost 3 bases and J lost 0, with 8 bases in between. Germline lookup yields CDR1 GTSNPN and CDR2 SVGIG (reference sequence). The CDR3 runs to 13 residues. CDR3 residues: CAWRRTLNTEAFF. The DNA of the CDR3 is TGTGCCTGGAGAAGGACACTGAACACTGAAGCTTTCTTT.

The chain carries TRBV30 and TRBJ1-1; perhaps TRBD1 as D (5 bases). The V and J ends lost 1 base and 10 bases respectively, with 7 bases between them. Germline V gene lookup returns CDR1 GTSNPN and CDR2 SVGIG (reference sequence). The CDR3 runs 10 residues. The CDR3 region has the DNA TGTGCCTGGAGTGCAGGGCGAGCTTTCTTT. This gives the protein CAWSAGRAFF.

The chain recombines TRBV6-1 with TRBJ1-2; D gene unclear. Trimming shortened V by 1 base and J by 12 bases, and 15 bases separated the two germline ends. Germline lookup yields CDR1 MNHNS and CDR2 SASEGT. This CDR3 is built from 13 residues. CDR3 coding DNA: TGTGCCAGCAGTGAAGGGAGGACTGTTATGGACACCTTC. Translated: CASSEGRTVMDTF.

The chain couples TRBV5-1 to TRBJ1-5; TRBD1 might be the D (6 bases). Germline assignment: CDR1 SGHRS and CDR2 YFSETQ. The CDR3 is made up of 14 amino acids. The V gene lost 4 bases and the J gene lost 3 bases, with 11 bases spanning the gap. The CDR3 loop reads CASSTGQLNQPQHF. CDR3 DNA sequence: TGCGCCAGCAGCACCGGACAGCTCAATCAGCCCCAGCATTTT.

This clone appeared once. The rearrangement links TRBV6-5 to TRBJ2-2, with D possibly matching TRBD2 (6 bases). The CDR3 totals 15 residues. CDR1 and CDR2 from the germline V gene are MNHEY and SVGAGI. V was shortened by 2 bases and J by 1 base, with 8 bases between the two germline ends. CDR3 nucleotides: TGTGCCAGCAGTTACGCGGGACGGAACACCGGGGAGCTGTTTTTT. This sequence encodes CASSYAGRNTGELFF.

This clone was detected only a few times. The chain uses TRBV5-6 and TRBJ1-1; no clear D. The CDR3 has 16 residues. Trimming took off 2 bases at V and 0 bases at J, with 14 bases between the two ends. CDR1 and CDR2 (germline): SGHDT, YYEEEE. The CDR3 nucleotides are TGTGCCAGCAGCTTCGCGGTAGTGCGAGTGAACACTGAAGCTTTCTTT. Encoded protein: CASSFAVVRVNTEAFF.

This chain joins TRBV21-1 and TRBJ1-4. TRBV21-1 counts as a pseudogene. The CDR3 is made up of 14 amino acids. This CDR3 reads CASSTGGSWEKLFF. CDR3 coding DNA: TGTGCCAGCAGCACAGGAGGGAGCTGGGAAAAACTGTTTTTT.

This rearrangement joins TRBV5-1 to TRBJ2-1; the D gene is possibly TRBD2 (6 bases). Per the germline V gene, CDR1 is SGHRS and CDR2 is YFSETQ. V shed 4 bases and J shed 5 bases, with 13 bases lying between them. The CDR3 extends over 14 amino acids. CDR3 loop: CASSGGAPNNEQFF. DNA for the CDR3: TGCGCCAGCAGCGGCGGGGCTCCGAACAATGAGCAGTTCTTC.

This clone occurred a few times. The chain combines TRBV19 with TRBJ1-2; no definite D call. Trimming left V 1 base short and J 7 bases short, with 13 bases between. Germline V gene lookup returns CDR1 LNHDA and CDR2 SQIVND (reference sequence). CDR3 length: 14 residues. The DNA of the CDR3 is TGTGCCAGTAGTATAGCCGGGATCTCCTCTGGCTACACCTTC. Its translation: CASSIAGISSGYTF.

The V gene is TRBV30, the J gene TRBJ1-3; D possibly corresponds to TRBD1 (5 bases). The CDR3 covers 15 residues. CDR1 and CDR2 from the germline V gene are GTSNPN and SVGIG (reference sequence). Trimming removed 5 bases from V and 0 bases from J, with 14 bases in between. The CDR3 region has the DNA TGTGCCTGGGGGAGGGCAGGGAACTCTGGAAACACCATATATTTT. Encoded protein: CAWGRAGNSGNTIYF.

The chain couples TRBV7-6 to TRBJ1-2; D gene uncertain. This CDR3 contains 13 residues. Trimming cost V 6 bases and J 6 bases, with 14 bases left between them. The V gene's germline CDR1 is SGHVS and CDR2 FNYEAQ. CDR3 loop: CASRAAGLDGYTF. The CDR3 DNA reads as TGTGCCAGCAGAGCGGCCGGTCTGGATGGCTACACCTTC.

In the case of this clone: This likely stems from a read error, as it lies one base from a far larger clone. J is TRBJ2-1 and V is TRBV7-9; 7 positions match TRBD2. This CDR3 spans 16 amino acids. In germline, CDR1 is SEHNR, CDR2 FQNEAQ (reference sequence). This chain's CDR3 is CSSSLDGTTTYNEQFF. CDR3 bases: TGTTCCAGCAGCTTAGACGGGACTACCACCTACAATGAGCAGTTCTTC.

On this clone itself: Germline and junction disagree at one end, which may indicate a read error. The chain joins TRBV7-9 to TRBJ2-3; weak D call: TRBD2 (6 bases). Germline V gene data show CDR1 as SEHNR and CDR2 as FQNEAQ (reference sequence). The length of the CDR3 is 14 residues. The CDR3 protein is CSSSLYGSADTQYF. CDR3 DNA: TGTTCCAGCAGCCTCTACGGGAGCGCAGATACGCAGTATTTT.

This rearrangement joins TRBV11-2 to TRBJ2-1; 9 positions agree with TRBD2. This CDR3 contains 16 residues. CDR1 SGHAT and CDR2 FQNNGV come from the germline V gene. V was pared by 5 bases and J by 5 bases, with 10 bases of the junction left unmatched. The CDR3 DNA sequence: TGTGCCAGCAGCCCGACTAGCGGCCGTCCAAACAATGAGCAGTTCTTC. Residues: CASSPTSGRPNNEQFF.